This TCR beta chain emerged from a study of T cells and Merkel cell carcinoma outcomes (dated by TCRdb to the early 2020s). Looking at the study overall: The study looked at whether the tumor T-cell repertoire and T-cell density could predict clinical outcome in patients with Merkel cell carcinoma. Overall study outcomes, separate from this receptor: T-cell repertoire features combined with T-cell density were reported to predict clinical outcomes in Merkel cell carcinoma patients.

On this clone: Its antigen is still unknown. Per-nucleotide qualities are absent, and no much larger clonotype sits a single base away.

The method was the immunoSEQ multiplex PCR assay. Not all clones reach the TCRdb copy of this immuneACCESS table, which keeps in-frame sequences only. Checked studies attribute under half of the gap to unresolved V genes and leave the rest unexplained. In all, the sample holds about 19,000 clones, and over 75% of those were seen once. In total, the top ten clones hold over 3% of the sample. The CDR1 and CDR2 encoded by the germline V gene are SGHNT and YENEEA. The CDR3 has 14 amino acids, counting the end cysteine and phenylalanine. Of all the DNA, just the CDR3 is kept, 42 bases in frame from base 1. The V end loses 5 bases and the J end loses 5 bases, and a stretch of 12 bases separates them. Samples came from patients with Merkel cell carcinoma.

The chain is encoded by TRBV11-3 joined to TRBJ2-2; the D gene cannot be named for sure. Sequenced input: tumor tissue from Merkel cell carcinoma. The sequence came from a human donor with Merkel cell carcinoma. The CDR3 in this case is CASSPHRRTGELFF. The nucleotide sequence reads as follows: TGTGCCAGCAGCCCCCACCGGAGAACCGGGGAGCTGTTTTTT.